A single sample gave rise to the 27 T cell receptor beta chains below, sequenced in a study of response to subunit inactivated influenza vaccine. TCRdb re-analysed the RT-PCR reads in MiXCR, keeping a single row per CDR3 protein. The profile shows fewer than 800,000 distinct CDR3 sequences, 15% to 19% of them singletons. Source: PBMCs from blood, taken roughly 12 days after vaccination. All receptors come from a man in his forties or fifties who received an inactivated influenza vaccine.

The table lists this clonotype with a count of one. The chain links TRBV12-3 or TRBV12-4 to TRBJ1-2, with unresolved D. The germline V and J ends were trimmed by 6 bases and 4 bases, with 12 bases remaining between them. The CDR3 has 13 amino acids. The CDR3 protein is CASSRSDFYGYTF. The CDR3 DNA sequence: TGTGCCAGCAGCAGATCCGATTTCTATGGCTACACCTTC.

In its sample, this clonotype was seen a few times. The V call is TRBV12-3 or TRBV12-4, the J call TRBJ2-7, with 7 bases identical to TRBD2. J lost 6 bases, V lost 7 bases, and 9 bases had no gene match. This CDR3 has 13 amino acids. Here the CDR3 reads CASNRGRGGEQYF. The CDR3 DNA is TGTGCCAGCAACCGGGGGAGGGGCGGCGAGCAGTACTTC.

Only a few counts were recorded for this clonotype. The CDR3 DNA reads as TGTGCCAGCAGCCAAGAGGTCGGTAGCGGGGCCCAAGAGACCCAGTACTTC. Residues: CASSQEVGSGAQETQYF. The chain links TRBV4-2 to TRBJ2-5; 8 bases fit TRBD2. Germline V gene data show CDR1 as LGHNA and CDR2 as YNFKEQ. After removal of 0 bases from V and 1 base from J, the junction contained 7 bases not matched to a gene. The CDR3 covers 17 residues.

This clonotype showed up many times. The rearrangement uses TRBV12-3 or TRBV12-4 and TRBJ2-5, with no clear D. Between the trimmed V and J ends, which lost 6 bases and 7 bases, there was a span of 12 bases. This CDR3 has 12 amino acids. The DNA for the CDR3 is TGTGCCAGCAGCGAACCTATCGGGACCCAGTACTTC. This encodes CASSEPIGTQYF.

V and J are TRBV7-8 and TRBJ2-7, with a tentative D call TRBD2 (6 bases). Germline-derived CDR1 and CDR2 are SGHVS and FQNEAQ. The V and J ends lost 5 bases and 0 bases respectively, with 14 bases between them. The CDR3 runs to 15 residues. CDR3 sequence (DNA): TGTGCCAGCAGCAGCAGTGGGGGGTACTCCTACGAGCAGTACTTC. As protein: CASSSSGGYSYEQYF.

This clonotype occurred many times. This sequence joins TRBV5-1 and TRBJ2-7; D could derive from TRBD1 or TRBD2 (5 bases each). Per the germline V gene, CDR1 is SGHRS and CDR2 is YFSETQ. Trimming took 5 bases from V and 3 from J, leaving 18 bases between them. This CDR3 is built from 15 residues. CDR3 sequence: CASRSFRGEIYEQYF. The DNA of the CDR3 is TGCGCCAGCAGAAGCTTTAGAGGGGAGATCTACGAGCAGTACTTC.

In this sample, this clonotype turned up a few times. The rearrangement uses TRBV28 and TRBJ2-1; 8 bases line up with TRBD2. CDR3 length: 15 residues. V lost 2 bases to trimming and J lost 9 bases; unmatched junction nucleotides: 9. The V gene's germline CDR1 is MDHEN and CDR2 SYDVKM. The CDR3 reads CASSLTREGPSEQFF. DNA for the CDR3: TGTGCCAGCAGTTTAACCCGGGAGGGCCCAAGTGAGCAGTTCTTC.

This clonotype was seen a handful of times. The chain has TRBV20-1 and TRBJ2-3; D gene ambiguous. The V gene's germline CDR1 is DFQATT and CDR2 SNEGSKA (reference sequence). Trimming shortened V by 2 bases and J by 0 bases, and 9 bases separated the two germline ends. CDR3 length: 14 amino acids. The CDR3 is CSARRFLSTDTQYF. In nucleotides, the CDR3 is TGCAGTGCTAGACGGTTTCTAAGCACAGATACGCAGTATTTT.

This clonotype was recorded a few times. This chain uses TRBV6-6 with TRBJ2-3; 7 bases line up with TRBD2. Trimming at V came to 7 bases and at J to 2 bases, leaving 3 bases not matched to a gene. The CDR3 loop spans 13 amino acids. The germline V gene encodes CDR1 MNHNY and CDR2 SVGAGI (reference sequence). The CDR3 bases are TGTGCCAGCATGGCGGGAGACACAGATACGCAGTATTTT. Protein product: CASMAGDTDTQYF.

There are a few counts of this clonotype. The chain links TRBV5-1 to TRBJ2-7; D could derive from TRBD1 or TRBD2 (5 bases each). Germline CDR1 SGHRS, CDR2 YFSETQ. The V and J ends lost 4 bases and 2 bases respectively, with 16 bases between them. There are 15 residues in the CDR3. This chain's CDR3 is CASSILSGTAYEQYF. The CDR3 bases are TGCGCCAGCAGCATATTGTCCGGGACGGCCTACGAGCAGTACTTC.

This chain links TRBV5-1 with TRBJ2-7, with D maybe TRBD1 (6 bases). Germline V lookup: CDR1 SGHRS, CDR2 YFSETQ. The germline V and J ends were trimmed by 1 base and 7 bases, with 12 bases remaining between them. This CDR3 is 13 amino acids long. In nucleotides, the CDR3 is TGCGCCAGCAGCTTGTTCCAGGGGAGAGAGCAGTACTTC. This codes for CASSLFQGREQYF.

V gene TRBV6-2 or TRBV6-3 combines with J gene TRBJ2-2, with 8 bases matching TRBD1. V was pared by 2 bases and J by 4 bases, with 15 bases of the junction left unmatched. The CDR3 has 19 residues. Germline V gene data show CDR1 as MNHEY and CDR2 as SVGEGT. CDR3 protein: CASSYTRTGRPFGTGELFF. The CDR3, as DNA: TGTGCCAGCAGTTACACAAGGACAGGGAGGCCGTTTGGCACCGGGGAGCTGTTTTTT.

The table lists this clonotype with a few counts. This chain links TRBV7-2 with TRBJ2-1; no firm D call. From germline, CDR1 is SGHTA and CDR2 FQGNSA. V lost 3 bases and J lost 4, with 16 bases in between. This CDR3 has 16 residues. This CDR3 is CASSLGRVPRYNEQFF. CDR3 coding DNA: TGTGCCAGCAGCTTGGGTCGGGTCCCAAGGTACAATGAGCAGTTCTTC. Using reference TRBV7-2 and TRBJ2-1 for the parts outside the CDR3, the full variable domain is GAGVSQSPSNKVTEKGKDVELRCDPISGHTALYWYRQSLGQGLEFLIYFQGNSAPDKSGLPSDRFSAERTGGSVSTLTIQRTQQEDSAVYLCASSLGRVPRYNEQFFGPGTRLTVL.

This clonotype showed up just a few times. The chain carries TRBV4-3 and TRBJ1-5; 9 nucleotides agree with TRBD1. Germline CDR1 is LGHNA and CDR2 is YSLEER. V lost 3 bases to trimming and J lost 3 bases; unmatched junction nucleotides: 18. The CDR3 is made up of 20 amino acids. In DNA, the CDR3 is TGCGCCAGCAGCCAGCGCTGGACAGGGGAGTCGAGGGGGCTCAATCAGCCCCAGCATTTT. It is translated as CASSQRWTGESRGLNQPQHF.

This clonotype showed up many times. The gene calls are TRBV5-1 and TRBJ2-5; D perhaps matches TRBD1 (6 bases). CDR1 is SGHRS and CDR2 is YFSETQ in the germline V gene. V lost 4 bases to trimming and J lost 1 base, with 11 bases between them. This CDR3 has 14 amino acids. In DNA, the CDR3 is TGCGCCAGCAGCAACCGGGACATCCAAGAGACCCAGTACTTC. This codes for CASSNRDIQETQYF.

The chain employs TRBV5-1 and TRBJ1-1; D remains ambiguous. Germline V CDR1 and CDR2: SGHRS, YFSETQ. The CDR3 spans 13 residues. V shed 0 bases and J shed 3 bases, with 6 bases lying between them. The CDR3 here is CASSLGVYTEAFF. In DNA form, the CDR3 reads TGCGCCAGCAGCTTGGGGGTGTACACTGAAGCTTTCTTT.

The chain is built from TRBV29-1 and TRBJ1-1, with TRBD1 as a possible D gene (6 bases). Germline values: CDR1 SQVTM, CDR2 ANQGSEA. Trimming removed 3 bases at V and 4 bases at J, with 18 bases between. This CDR3 region has 15 residues. CDR3 in amino acids: CSVEEGGRGSTEAFF. The DNA of the CDR3 is TGCAGCGTTGAGGAAGGGGGGAGAGGCAGCACTGAAGCTTTCTTT.

The chain has TRBV29-1 and TRBJ1-1; the D is unclear. Germline V lookup: CDR1 SQVTM, CDR2 ANQGSEA. Trimming left V 3 bases short and J 4 bases short, with 12 bases between. The CDR3 runs 13 residues. For the CDR3, the DNA is TGCAGCGTTGAGACCCGAATTGGCACTGAAGCTTTCTTT. Protein product: CSVETRIGTEAFF.

This clonotype has more than one count but fewer than ten. The chain uses TRBV12-3 or TRBV12-4 and TRBJ2-2, with 10 nucleotides matching TRBD2. The J segment lost 7 bases and the V segment lost 8 bases, leaving 10 bases of the junction unmatched. The CDR3 is made up of 15 amino acids. The CDR3 reads CASWLAGDEHGELFF. DNA for the CDR3: TGTGCCAGCTGGCTAGCGGGGGACGAGCACGGGGAGCTGTTTTTT.

Remarks on this clonotype: One end of the junction fails to match germline, which may point to a read error. This chain connects TRBV29-1 to TRBJ1-1, with D unclear. The germline CDR1 and CDR2 sequences are SQVTM and ANQGSEA. This CDR3 spans 15 amino acids. CDR3 nucleotide sequence: TGCAGCGTGATACCTCCTAGAGAATTGTGGGCTGAAGCTCTCTTT. This gives the protein CSVIPPRELWAEALF. The full variable domain, rest sourced from reference TRBV29-1 and TRBJ1-1, is SAVISQKPSRDICQRGTSLTIQCQVDSQVTMMFWYRQQPGQSLTLIATANQGSEATYESGFVIDKFPISRPNLTFSTLTVSNMSPEDSSIYLCSVIPPRELWAEALFGQGTRLTVV.

This clonotype was counted only a few times. The chain uses TRBV29-1 and TRBJ2-3, with 8 bases matching TRBD1. The germline CDR1 and CDR2 sequences are SQVTM and ANQGSEA. With 0 bases clipped from V and 3 bases from J, the junction kept 17 bases outside the gene matches. The CDR3 covers 19 residues. The CDR3 region is CSVEDRARFRTGKTDTQYF. CDR3 DNA sequence: TGCAGCGTTGAAGATCGAGCCCGTTTCCGGACAGGGAAAACAGATACGCAGTATTTT.

The chain combines TRBV29-1 with TRBJ1-1; D remains ambiguous. The CDR3 is 14 residues long. V was clipped by 4 bases and J by 0 bases, with 12 bases between them. Germline CDR1 is SQVTM and CDR2 is ANQGSEA. CDR3 nucleotide sequence: TGCAGCGTTGTGATCGGCAGTTTGAACACTGAAGCTTTCTTT. Translating gives CSVVIGSLNTEAFF.

This clonotype has a handful of counts. The V gene is TRBV7-9, the J gene TRBJ2-1; unclear D gene. Germline assignment: CDR1 SEHNR and CDR2 FQNEAQ (reference sequence). V was cut by 3 bases and J by 7 bases, with 7 bases left in between. The CDR3 consists of 12 residues. CDR3 in amino acids: CASSFMSNEQFF. The CDR3 bases are TGTGCCAGCAGCTTTATGTCGAATGAGCAGTTCTTC.

V and J are TRBV11-2 and TRBJ2-1; D is tentatively TRBD1 or TRBD2 (6 bases each). The ends were cut back, 0 bases at V and 6 bases at J, with 15 bases in the middle. Germline V gene data show CDR1 as SGHAT and CDR2 as FQNNGV. This CDR3 has 16 amino acids. CDR3 protein: CASSLDLGRGLNEQFF. The CDR3 DNA reads TGTGCCAGCAGCTTAGATCTCGGCAGGGGACTCAATGAGCAGTTCTTC. The entire variable domain, with the rest obtained from reference TRBV11-2 and TRBJ2-1, is as follows: EAGVAQSPRYKIIEKRQSVAFWCNPISGHATLYWYQQILGQGPKLLIQFQNNGVVDDSQLPKDRFSAERLKGVDSTLKIQPAKLEDSAVYLCASSLDLGRGLNEQFFGPGTRLTVL.

At least ten counts were recorded for this clonotype. A clone one base away is much larger, so this may be a read error. This chain joins TRBV12-3 or TRBV12-4 and TRBJ2-1; D is uncertain. Trimming shortened V by 6 bases and J by 4 bases, and 4 bases separated the two germline ends. The CDR3 spans 11 residues. The CDR3 protein is CASRLYNEQFF. CDR3 DNA sequence: TGTGCCAGCAGGTTGTACAATGAGCAGTTCTTC.

This chain uses TRBV20-1 with TRBJ1-2; D ambiguous. The CDR3 runs 11 residues. The V gene's germline CDR1 is DFQATT and CDR2 SNEGSKA (reference sequence). The ends were cut back, 0 bases at V and 8 bases at J, with 7 bases in the middle. Here the CDR3 reads CSARDLGGYTF. CDR3 nucleotides: TGCAGTGCTAGAGATTTAGGGGGCTACACCTTC.

The chain employs TRBV27 and TRBJ2-2, with TRBD1 as a possible D gene (6 bases). CDR1 and CDR2 from the germline V gene are MNHEY and SMNVEV (reference sequence). Trimming removed 7 bases from V and 3 bases from J, with 15 bases in between. The CDR3 is made up of 15 amino acids. The DNA of the CDR3 is TGTGCCAGCACCGCCTCTGGACAGTACACCGGGGAGCTGTTTTTT. Amino acids: CASTASGQYTGELFF.